Following are 26 T cell receptor beta chains from one sample sequenced in a study of cytomegalovirus exposure and HLA in healthy donors. This PCR relied on a set of 60 Vbeta primers and 13 Jbeta primers. Clones were sequenced by immunoSEQ multiplex PCR, and TCRdb holds only the in-frame ones, with some missing. The sample lists 200,000 to 250,000 clones, approximately 80% occurring once. Specimen: PBMCs. Source of these receptors: a boy aged 2-15 years in good health and CMV-seronegative.

This sequence joins TRBV4-1 and TRBJ2-1; possible D gene TRBD2, 6 bases. CDR3 size: 18 residues. V lost 2 bases and J lost 0, with 17 bases in between. Germline V gives CDR1 MGHRA, CDR2 YSYEKL. The CDR3 bases are TGCGCCAGCAGCCAACGCCGACTAGTCATCTTCTCCTACAATGAGCAGTTCTTC. Its translation is CASSQRRLVIFSYNEQFF.

This clone was picked up a small number of times. This chain joins TRBV6-1 and TRBJ2-7; possibly TRBD1 for D (6 bases). Trimming stripped 3 bases from V and 0 bases from J, with 12 bases between. CDR1 and CDR2 from the germline V gene are MNHNS and SASEGT. CDR3 length equals 15 residues. DNA of the CDR3: TGTGCCAGCAGTGATGGGTGGACAGCCTCCTACGAGCAGTACTTC. Its translation: CASSDGWTASYEQYF.

The genes are TRBV11-3 and TRBJ1-2; D unclear. The V end lost 2 bases, the J end lost 2 bases, and 6 bases lay between the germline ends. Per germline, CDR1 SGHNT and CDR2 YENEEA. The length of the CDR3 is 13 residues. The CDR3 nucleotides read TGTGCCAGCAGCTTATCGGGAAACTATGGCTACACCTTC. Protein product: CASSLSGNYGYTF.

This chain links TRBV15 with TRBJ1-2, with D tentatively TRBD1 (6 bases). V dropped 8 bases and J dropped 6 bases, with 19 bases sitting between them. The CDR3 runs 14 residues. Germline CDR1 LNHNV, CDR2 YYDKDF (reference sequence). This chain's CDR3 is CATSLRDKVHGYTF. The CDR3, as DNA: TGTGCCACCTCGCTCCGGGACAAAGTACATGGCTACACCTTC.

The chain is built from TRBV4-1 and TRBJ2-3; 13 bases are shared with TRBD2. This CDR3 region has 16 residues. J was trimmed by 3 bases and V by 4 bases; bases with no gene match: 4. Germline V gene data show CDR1 as MGHRA and CDR2 as YSYEKL. CDR3 in DNA: TGCGCCAGCAGCCCTACTAGCGGGAGGGAAACAGATACGCAGTATTTT. Translated, it gives CASSPTSGRETDTQYF.

This chain uses TRBV15 with TRBJ1-2; 9 nucleotides match TRBD1. Trimming took 1 base from V and 8 from J; bases not matched to a gene: 8. In germline, CDR1 is LNHNV, CDR2 YYDKDF (reference sequence). CDR3 size: 15 residues. The CDR3 spells CATSRGETGGRGYTF. The DNA for the CDR3 is TGTGCCACCAGCAGAGGTGAAACAGGGGGCCGGGGCTACACCTTC.

V is TRBV27 and J is TRBJ1-5; TRBD1 matches at 8 bases. The V gene end was trimmed by 5 bases and the J gene end by 7 bases; junction bases not matched to a gene: 7. Germline CDR1 reads MNHEY; CDR2 reads SMNVEV (reference sequence). The CDR3 sequence is 14 residues long. CDR3 sequence: CASSRTGSGQPQHF. The DNA for the CDR3 is TGTGCCAGCAGTCGGACAGGGTCAGGCCAGCCCCAGCATTTT.

This clone was observed a few times. The chain recombines TRBV4-2 with TRBJ2-7, with 7 bases lining up with TRBD2. The CDR3 loop spans 14 amino acids. The germline CDR1 and CDR2 sequences are LGHNA and YNFKEQ. With 4 bases clipped from V and 0 bases from J, the junction kept 3 bases outside the gene matches. Here the CDR3 reads CASSPAGTSYEQYF. The CDR3 DNA reads TGTGCCAGCAGCCCAGCGGGGACCTCCTACGAGCAGTACTTC.

The chain joins TRBV14 to TRBJ1-2; D unresolved. Germline V gene sequence: CDR1 SGHDN, CDR2 FVKESK. CDR3 length: 13 residues. Between the trimmed V and J ends, which lost 1 base and 3 bases, there was a span of 6 bases. In nucleotides, the CDR3 is TGTGCCAGCAGCCAAGTTCCCGACTATGGCTACACCTTC. Encoded protein: CASSQVPDYGYTF.

This clone was picked up one time. The chain joins TRBV4-1 to TRBJ2-5; the D is unclear. The J call is uncertain, as TRBJ2-7 better fits the DNA end. Per germline, CDR1 MGHRA and CDR2 YSYEKL. The CDR3 loop spans 15 amino acids. For the CDR3, the DNA is TGCGCCAGCAGCCAACAACAGACGAACTCCTACGAGCAGTACTTC. This translates into CASSQQQTNSYEQYF.

The chain employs TRBV2 and TRBJ1-5; 9 bases agree with TRBD1. CDR1 is SNHLY, CDR2 FYNNEI, per germline. Trimming cost V 7 bases and J 4 bases; bases outside gene matches: 14. This CDR3 is built from 17 residues. The CDR3 DNA reads as TGTGCCAGCAATGCGAGCCCGGACAGGGGAAGAAATCAGCCCCAGCATTTT. Translation gives CASNASPDRGRNQPQHF.

Notes on this clone: The same CDR3 also results from other DNA sequences found in this sample. The rearrangement links TRBV5-8 to TRBJ2-7; 7 positions match TRBD1. The V gene's germline CDR1 is SGHTS and CDR2 YDEGEE. This CDR3 comprises 14 residues. V lost 0 bases and J lost 3; bases outside the gene matches: 3. CDR3 region: CASSLGQGVYEQYF. In nucleotides, the CDR3 is TGTGCCAGCAGCTTGGGACAGGGAGTCTACGAGCAGTACTTC.

This clone appeared a single time. CDR3 nucleotides: TGTGCCTGGACTAGCGACTACAATGAGCAGTTCTTC. It codes for CAWTSDYNEQFF. The chain links TRBV30 to TRBJ2-1; the D gene is possibly TRBD2 (6 bases). Germline lookup yields CDR1 GTSNPN and CDR2 SVGIG (reference sequence). Trimming removed 4 bases at V and 3 bases at J, with 7 bases between. The CDR3 length is 12 residues.

V usage is TRBV6-5 and J usage is TRBJ1-2; 7 nucleotides match TRBD1. V lost 6 bases, J lost 8 bases, and 9 bases stayed unmatched. The CDR3 contains 13 residues. Germline V gene sequence: CDR1 MNHEY, CDR2 SVGAGI. The DNA of the CDR3 is TGTGCCAGCAGGAAAACAGGGGCGCACGGCTACACCTTC. Its translation is CASRKTGAHGYTF.

CDR3 nucleotide sequence: TGTGCCAGCAGTGCCCCACAGATTACGCAGTATTTT. It is translated as CASSAPQITQYF. The gene calls are TRBV5-4 and TRBJ2-3; D is undetermined. V lost 5 bases and J 8 bases, leaving 12 bases between the germline ends. CDR3 length: 12 residues. Germline V gives CDR1 SGHNT, CDR2 YYREEE (reference sequence).

This clone was seen just once. V usage is TRBV4-1 and J usage is TRBJ1-6; TRBD1 might be the D (6 bases). CDR1 and CDR2 (germline): MGHRA, YSYEKL. Trimming left V 0 bases short and J 6 bases short, with 9 bases between. This CDR3 is built from 15 residues. As DNA, the CDR3 is TGCGCCAGCAGCCAAGAGGGACACCCTAATTCACCCCTCCACTTT. Its translation: CASSQEGHPNSPLHF.

V gene TRBV5-6 combines with J gene TRBJ2-5; the D gene is possibly TRBD1 (6 bases). The CDR3 loop spans 14 amino acids. CDR1 SGHDT and CDR2 YYEEEE come from the germline V gene. The V end lost 2 bases, the J end lost 1 base, and 9 bases lay between the germline ends. The DNA for the CDR3 is TGTGCCAGCAGCTTATGGACAGCCCAAGAGACCCAGTACTTC. Translating it yields CASSLWTAQETQYF.

V usage is TRBV6-5 and J usage is TRBJ2-5, with D unresolved. The CDR3 is 11 residues long. With 5 bases removed from V and 3 bases from J, the gap between germline ends came to 4 bases. Germline CDR1 MNHEY, CDR2 SVGAGI. The CDR3 sequence is CASSPKETQYF. The CDR3 coding sequence is TGTGCCAGCAGTCCTAAAGAGACCCAGTACTTC.

The chain couples TRBV19 to TRBJ2-5; weak D call: TRBD2 (6 bases). Germline assignment: CDR1 LNHDA and CDR2 SQIVND (reference sequence). CDR3 length: 13 amino acids. V was trimmed by 6 bases and J by 5 bases, leaving 13 bases between them. The CDR3 nucleotides are TGTGCCAGTAGACCCCCGGGACTTGAGACCCAGTACTTC. Translation gives CASRPPGLETQYF.

J is TRBJ2-7 and V is TRBV7-6, with TRBD1 matching over 10 bases. The length of the CDR3 is 17 residues. Germline CDR1 SGHVS, CDR2 FNYEAQ. Trimming cost V 3 bases and J 1 base; bases outside gene matches: 9. Written as DNA, the CDR3 is TGTGCCAGCAGCTTCTACGGACAGGGGGAAGGGTCCTACGAGCAGTACTTC. It is translated as CASSFYGQGEGSYEQYF.

The chain carries TRBV25-1 and TRBJ2-3, with TRBD1 identical over 12 bases. The germline V gene encodes CDR1 MGHDK and CDR2 SYGVNS. There are 14 residues in the CDR3. The junction had 6 bases not matched to a gene; V was cut back by 8 bases and J by 6 bases. The CDR3 DNA reads TGTGCCAGCGGCCAGGGACAGGGGGCGGATACGCAGTATTTT. It encodes CASGQGQGADTQYF. Looking up the rest from reference TRBV25-1 and TRBJ2-3 gives the full variable domain: EADIYQTPRYLVIGTGKKITLECSQTMGHDKMYWYQQDPGMELHLIHYSYGVNSTEKGDLSSESTVSRIRTEHFPLTLESARPSHTSQYLCASGQGQGADTQYFGPGTRLTVL.

The J gene is TRBJ2-7, the V gene TRBV7-9; 7 bases map to TRBD1. Germline CDR1 SEHNR, CDR2 FQNEAQ (reference sequence). This CDR3 has 16 amino acids. Trimming took 5 bases from V and 6 from J; bases not matched to a gene: 16. CDR3: CASSHDITGVSGEQYF. The CDR3, as DNA: TGTGCCAGCAGCCATGATATAACAGGGGTTTCAGGCGAGCAGTACTTC.

The V and J genes are TRBV6-1 and TRBJ2-7; a possible D gene is TRBD1 (7 bases). Trimming pared 5 bases from V and 5 bases from J, leaving 13 bases between. Germline assignment: CDR1 MNHNS and CDR2 SASEGT. The CDR3 covers 13 residues. The CDR3 reads CASSPGGIDEQYF. DNA of the CDR3: TGTGCCAGCAGTCCAGGGGGGATCGACGAGCAGTACTTC.

The rearrangement links TRBV5-4 to TRBJ2-1; no firm D call. CDR1 is SGHNT, CDR2 YYREEE, per germline (reference sequence). CDR3 size: 12 residues. With 4 bases removed from V and 5 bases from J, the gap between germline ends came to 7 bases. In DNA form, the CDR3 reads TGTGCCAGCAGCGCATACAACAATGAGCAGTTCTTC. Protein product: CASSAYNNEQFF.

The chain is built from TRBV15 and TRBJ2-3, with D perhaps TRBD1 (6 bases). Germline V gene sequence: CDR1 LNHNV, CDR2 YYDKDF (reference sequence). Between the trimmed V and J ends, which lost 3 bases and 0 bases, there was a span of 10 bases. The CDR3 totals 15 residues. The CDR3 protein is CATSSRQDSTDTQYF. CDR3 nucleotides: TGTGCCACCAGCAGTAGACAGGATAGCACAGATACGCAGTATTTT.

The CDR3 region is CASTGGISGSHEQYF. The CDR3 DNA is TGTGCCAGCACGGGCGGGATAAGCGGGAGCCACGAGCAGTACTTC. This sequence joins TRBV11-2 and TRBJ2-7, with 8 bases that match TRBD2. V lost 7 bases, J lost 5 bases, and 13 bases stayed unmatched. The CDR3 consists of 15 residues. The V gene's germline CDR1 is SGHAT and CDR2 FQNNGV. Together with reference TRBV11-2 and TRBJ2-7, the CDR3 gives the full variable domain: EAGVAQSPRYKIIEKRQSVAFWCNPISGHATLYWYQQILGQGPKLLIQFQNNGVVDDSQLPKDRFSAERLKGVDSTLKIQPAKLEDSAVYLCASTGGISGSHEQYFGPGTRLTVT.